The clone carrying this T cell receptor beta chain was recorded at least ten times. The sample belongs to a study of neurological immune-mediated disorders. TCRdb recomputed calls from the 5' RACE reads with MiXCR, one row per CDR3 protein. The repertoire has 50,000 or so distinct CDR3 sequences, roughly 3.8% of them found once; the top ten carry approximately 5.9%. The TCR comes from a man aged 60 to 75 with multiple sclerosis. Sequenced sample: PBMCs.

For the CDR3, the DNA is TGCGCCAGCAGCTTGGCCAGGGGGATGAACACTGAAGCTTTCTTT. Encoded protein: CASSLARGMNTEAFF. The rearrangement joins TRBV5-1 to TRBJ1-1; 7 nucleotides agree with TRBD1. Germline values: CDR1 SGHRS, CDR2 YFSETQ. The V gene end was trimmed by 0 bases and the J gene end by 0 bases; junction bases not matched to a gene: 2. The CDR3 consists of 15 residues.